Listed here are 20 T cell receptor beta chains from one sample, sequenced in a study of control samples from healthy donors and cancer patients (dated by TCRdb to the early 2020s). The library was prepared using the immunoSEQ multiplex PCR assay. Sourced from immuneACCESS, this table was stored by TCRdb with only in-frame sequences that have V and J called. A share of the clones is absent; for the studies checked, an unresolved V gene accounts for under half, and the remainder has no known explanation. The table for this sample lists fewer than 85,000 clones; around 94% of them were counted only once. 4.5% to 7.5% of the sample goes to the ten largest clones. The sample comprised blood. These receptors came from a woman aged 60 to 75 in good health.

The chain couples TRBV19 to TRBJ2-7; TRBD2 is a possible D gene (6 bases). Germline values: CDR1 LNHDA, CDR2 SQIVND (reference sequence). Trimming removed 9 bases from V and 1 base from J, with 13 bases in between. The CDR3 contains 13 residues. The CDR3 coding sequence is TGTGCCAGCCAGTCCGGGAGTTCCTACGAGCAGTACTTC. Translation: CASQSGSSYEQYF.

This clone occurred a few times. The CDR3 region has the DNA TGCAGCGTGGCAGGGGAAAGTGTTGGGCTCGGCTACACCTTC. Amino acid sequence: CSVAGESVGLGYTF. The chain links TRBV29-1 to TRBJ1-2; D possibly corresponds to TRBD1 (6 bases). The CDR3 is made up of 14 amino acids. Trimming removed 6 bases from V and 8 bases from J, with 22 bases in between. Germline loops: CDR1 SQVTM, CDR2 ANQGSEA. Using reference TRBV29-1 and TRBJ1-2 for the parts outside the CDR3, the full variable domain is SAVISQKPSRDICQRGTSLTIQCQVDSQVTMMFWYRQQPGQSLTLIATANQGSEATYESGFVIDKFPISRPNLTFSTLTVSNMSPEDSSIYLCSVAGESVGLGYTFGSGTRLTVV.

The CDR3 nucleotides read TGTGCCAGCAGCTTAGCGGGAGGGCCCTACGAGCAGTACTTC. Translating it yields CASSLAGGPYEQYF. V is TRBV11-3 and J is TRBJ2-7; 8 bases map to TRBD2. V dropped 1 base and J dropped 2; count of bases not matched to a gene: 1. Germline V gene sequence: CDR1 SGHNT, CDR2 YENEEA. The CDR3 sequence is 14 residues long.

This CDR3 is CASSTGQGAGGYTF. CDR3 sequence (DNA): TGTGCCAGCTCCACGGGACAGGGGGCCGGAGGCTACACCTTC. V is TRBV6-5 and J is TRBJ1-2; TRBD1 aligns across 12 bases. The CDR3 covers 14 residues. Germline values: CDR1 MNHEY, CDR2 SVGAGI. V lost 8 bases to trimming and J lost 8 bases; unmatched junction nucleotides: 9.

The chain combines TRBV5-4 with TRBJ2-5; 8 positions match TRBD1. The CDR3 runs 13 residues. Germline V gene sequence: CDR1 SGHNT, CDR2 YYREEE (reference sequence). J lost 5 bases, V lost 0 bases, and 0 bases had no gene match. CDR3 residues: CASSLDRGETQYF. CDR3 sequence (DNA): TGTGCCAGCAGCTTGGACAGGGGGGAGACCCAGTACTTC.

This clone was observed a handful of times. The V call is TRBV4-1, the J call TRBJ2-7; D perhaps matches TRBD1 (6 bases). Germline V gives CDR1 MGHRA, CDR2 YSYEKL. The CDR3 totals 14 residues. Between the trimmed V and J ends, which lost 1 base and 2 bases, there was a span of 9 bases. DNA of the CDR3: TGCGCCAGCAGCCAAGTACAGGGCCCCTACGAGCAGTACTTC. This encodes CASSQVQGPYEQYF.

In its sample, this clone was seen once. The chain joins TRBV7-9 to TRBJ1-2, with D unclear. Trimming removed 2 bases at V and 3 bases at J, with 4 bases between. Germline V gene sequence: CDR1 SEHNR, CDR2 FQNEAQ (reference sequence). CDR3 length: 12 amino acids. CDR3 loop: CASSLSDYGYTF. In DNA form, the CDR3 reads TGTGCCAGCAGCTTATCAGACTATGGCTACACCTTC.

J is TRBJ1-2 and V is TRBV12-3 or TRBV12-4; D unclear. The CDR3 is made up of 13 amino acids. V gave up 1 base and J gave up 7 bases, with 10 bases separating them. The CDR3 region has the DNA TGTGCCAGCAGTTTAGGAGCCATGTCTGGCTACACCTTC. Translated, it gives CASSLGAMSGYTF.

The V call is TRBV15, the J call TRBJ1-1; D might be TRBD1 (6 bases). CDR1 and CDR2 (germline): LNHNV, YYDKDF (reference sequence). The V and J ends lost 4 bases and 5 bases respectively, with 17 bases between them. This CDR3 comprises 15 residues. CDR3 in amino acids: CATSTGKTGGTEAFF. CDR3 DNA sequence: TGTGCCACCAGCACAGGAAAGACAGGAGGGACTGAAGCTTTCTTT. Full variable domain (rest looked up from reference TRBV15 and TRBJ1-1): DAMVIQNPRYQVTQFGKPVTLSCSQTLNHNVMYWYQQKSSQAPKLLFHYYDKDFNNEADTPDNFQSRRPNTSFCFLDIRSPGLGDTAMYLCATSTGKTGGTEAFFGQGTRLTVV.

The V gene is TRBV4-3, the J gene TRBJ2-1; 7 positions agree with TRBD2. The CDR3 is made up of 15 amino acids. Germline V CDR1 and CDR2: LGHNA, YSLEER. Trimming cost V 4 bases and J 4 bases; bases outside gene matches: 7. The chain's CDR3 is CASSRKAGIYNEQFF. CDR3 coding DNA: TGCGCCAGCAGCCGGAAAGCGGGAATTTACAATGAGCAGTTCTTC.

This chain joins TRBV7-9 and TRBJ1-5; D is possibly TRBD1 (6 bases). Per the germline V gene, CDR1 is SEHNR and CDR2 is FQNEAQ (reference sequence). CDR3 length: 15 residues. The ends were cut back, 4 bases at V and 2 bases at J, with 12 bases in the middle. CDR3: CASSSGVSGNQPQHF. CDR3 bases: TGTGCCAGCAGCTCAGGGGTATCGGGCAATCAGCCCCAGCATTTT.

The V and J genes are TRBV12-5 and TRBJ1-1, with D possibly matching TRBD1 (6 bases). V gave up 1 base and J gave up 1 base, with 7 bases separating them. The CDR3 loop spans 14 amino acids. Germline CDR1 reads LGHNT; CDR2 reads FRNRAP. CDR3 sequence (DNA): TGTGCTAGTGGTTTGGGGACAGAGAACACTGAAGCTTTCTTT. It encodes CASGLGTENTEAFF.

DNA for the CDR3: TGCGCCAGCAGCCAAGAGAGACCAGATACGCAGTATTTT. Protein sequence: CASSQERPDTQYF. The V gene is TRBV4-3, the J gene TRBJ2-3; unclear D gene. Germline V gene sequence: CDR1 LGHNA, CDR2 YSLEER. The length of the CDR3 is 13 residues. Trimming shortened V by 0 bases and J by 4 bases, and 5 bases separated the two germline ends.

The chain combines TRBV28 with TRBJ2-1, with D possibly matching TRBD2 (6 bases). Trimming removed 6 bases from V and 3 bases from J, with 12 bases in between. The CDR3 loop spans 14 amino acids. The germline V gene encodes CDR1 MDHEN and CDR2 SYDVKM. CDR3 bases: TGTGCCAGCAGGACAGCGGGCTTCTACAATGAGCAGTTCTTC. Residues: CASRTAGFYNEQFF.

V and J are TRBV3-1 (or the pseudogene TRBV3-2) and TRBJ2-5, with a possible D match to TRBD2 (5 bases). Germline CDR1 is LGHDT and CDR2 is YNNKEL (reference sequence). CDR3 length equals 16 residues. Trimming pared 5 bases from V and 0 bases from J, leaving 16 bases between. CDR3 bases: TGTGCCAGCAGCAACCTTTACTCCGGGAACCAAGAGACCCAGTACTTC. It translates to CASSNLYSGNQETQYF.

In DNA form, the CDR3 reads TGTGCCAGCAGCTTAGCCCCCTCGGTTACCTACGAGCAGTACTTC. This translates into CASSLAPSVTYEQYF. V and J are TRBV7-6 and TRBJ2-7, with D hard to call. The V gene lost 0 bases and the J gene lost 2 bases, with 11 bases spanning the gap. CDR1 is SGHVS, CDR2 FNYEAQ, per germline. This CDR3 has 15 residues.

The V gene is TRBV11-2, the J gene TRBJ1-3; TRBD1 is a possible D gene (6 bases). Trimming cost V 1 base and J 0 bases, with 7 bases left between them. The CDR3 is 15 amino acids. In germline, CDR1 is SGHAT, CDR2 FQNNGV. CDR3 DNA sequence: TGTGCCAGCAGCTTAGCAGGGGCCTCTGGAAACACCATATATTTT. Translation gives CASSLAGASGNTIYF.

V is TRBV24-1 and J is TRBJ2-2, with 9 bases aligning to TRBD1. V lost 3 bases, J lost 5 bases, and 3 bases stayed unmatched. The CDR3 covers 15 residues. The germline V gene encodes CDR1 KGHDR and CDR2 SFDVKD. The CDR3 here is CATSDPGTGTGELFF. CDR3 coding DNA: TGTGCCACCAGTGATCCCGGGACAGGGACCGGGGAGCTGTTTTTT.

The V gene is TRBV5-1, the J gene TRBJ2-5, with a weak D call TRBD1 (6 bases). CDR1 is SGHRS and CDR2 is YFSETQ in the germline V gene. V shed 5 bases and J shed 4 bases, with 18 bases lying between them. The CDR3 contains 15 residues. This CDR3 reads CASSDLFAGAETQYF. The CDR3 nucleotides read TGCGCCAGCAGTGACCTGTTCGCAGGGGCAGAGACCCAGTACTTC.

In its sample, this clone was seen a few times. The chain recombines TRBV5-1 with TRBJ2-7, with 7 bases matching TRBD2. CDR3 length: 18 amino acids. V trimming: 3 bases; J trimming: 0 bases; junction bases outside the gene matches: 15. The germline V gene encodes CDR1 SGHRS and CDR2 YFSETQ. The DNA for the CDR3 is TGCGCCAGCAGCTATACCTCCAATCAAGCGGGAATCTCCTACGAGCAGTACTTC. This encodes CASSYTSNQAGISYEQYF.